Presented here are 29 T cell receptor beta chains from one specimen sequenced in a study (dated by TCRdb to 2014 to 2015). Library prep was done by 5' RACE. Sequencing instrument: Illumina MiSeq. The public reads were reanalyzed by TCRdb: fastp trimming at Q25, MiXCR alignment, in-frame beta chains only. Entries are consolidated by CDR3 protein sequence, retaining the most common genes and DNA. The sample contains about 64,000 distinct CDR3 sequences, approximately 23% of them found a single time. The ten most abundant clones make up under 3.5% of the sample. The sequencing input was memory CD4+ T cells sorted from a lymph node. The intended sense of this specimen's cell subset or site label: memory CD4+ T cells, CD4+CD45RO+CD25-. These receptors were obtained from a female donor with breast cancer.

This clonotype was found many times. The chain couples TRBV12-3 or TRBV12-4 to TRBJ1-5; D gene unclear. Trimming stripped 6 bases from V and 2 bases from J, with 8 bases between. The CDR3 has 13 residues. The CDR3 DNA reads TGTGCCAGCAGGAAGATCGGCAATCAGCCCCAGCATTTT. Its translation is CASRKIGNQPQHF.

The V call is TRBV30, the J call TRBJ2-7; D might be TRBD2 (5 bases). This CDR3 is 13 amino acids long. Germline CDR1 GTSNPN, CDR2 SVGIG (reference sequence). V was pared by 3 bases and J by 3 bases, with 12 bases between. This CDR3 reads CAWSPSSYYEQYF. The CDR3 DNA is TGTGCCTGGAGCCCTAGCTCCTACTACGAGCAGTACTTC.

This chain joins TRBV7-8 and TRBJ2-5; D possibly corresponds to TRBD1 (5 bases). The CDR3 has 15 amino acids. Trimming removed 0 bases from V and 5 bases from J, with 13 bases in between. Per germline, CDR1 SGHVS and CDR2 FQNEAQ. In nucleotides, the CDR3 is TGTGCCAGCAGCTTAGCGTTTACAGGAGCGGAGACCCAGTACTTC. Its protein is CASSLAFTGAETQYF.

CDR3 loop: CASRLVVAEAFF. The CDR3 DNA is TGTGCCAGCCGACTTGTGGTCGCTGAAGCTTTCTTT. The chain uses TRBV2 and TRBJ1-1; D is unclear. The CDR3 covers 12 residues. V lost 8 bases to trimming and J lost 6 bases, with 13 bases between them. Germline assignment: CDR1 SNHLY and CDR2 FYNNEI.

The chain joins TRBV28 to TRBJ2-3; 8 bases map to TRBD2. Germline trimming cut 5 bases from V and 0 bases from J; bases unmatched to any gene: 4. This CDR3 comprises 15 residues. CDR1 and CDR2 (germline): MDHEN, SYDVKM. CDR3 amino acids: CASSTSGASTDTQYF. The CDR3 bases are TGTGCCAGCAGTACTAGCGGAGCTAGCACAGATACGCAGTATTTT.

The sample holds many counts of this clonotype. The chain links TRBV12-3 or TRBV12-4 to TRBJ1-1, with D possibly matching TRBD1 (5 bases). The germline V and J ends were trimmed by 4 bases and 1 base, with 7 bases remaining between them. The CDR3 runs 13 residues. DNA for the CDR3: TGTGCCAGCAGTTGGGGCAGGAACACTGAAGCTTTCTTT. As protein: CASSWGRNTEAFF.

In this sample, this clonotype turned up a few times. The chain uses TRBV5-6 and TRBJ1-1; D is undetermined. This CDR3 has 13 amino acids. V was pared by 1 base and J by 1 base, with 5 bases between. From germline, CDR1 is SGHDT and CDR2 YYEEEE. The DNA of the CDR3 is TGTGCCAGCAGCTTGACCTGGAACACTGAAGCTTTCTTT. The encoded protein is CASSLTWNTEAFF.

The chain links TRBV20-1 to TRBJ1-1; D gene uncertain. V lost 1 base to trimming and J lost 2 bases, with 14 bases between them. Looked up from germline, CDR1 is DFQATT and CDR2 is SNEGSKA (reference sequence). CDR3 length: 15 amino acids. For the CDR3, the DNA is TGCAGTGCTAGAGTCCCGGGCCAGGAAAACACTGAAGCTTTCTTT. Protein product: CSARVPGQENTEAFF.

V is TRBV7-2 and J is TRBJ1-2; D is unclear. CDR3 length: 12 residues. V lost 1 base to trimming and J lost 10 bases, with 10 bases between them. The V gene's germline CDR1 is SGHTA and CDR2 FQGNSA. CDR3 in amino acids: CASSLDGDDYTF. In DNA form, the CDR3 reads TGTGCCAGCAGCTTAGACGGGGATGACTACACCTTC. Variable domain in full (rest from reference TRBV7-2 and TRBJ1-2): GAGVSQSPSNKVTEKGKDVELRCDPISGHTALYWYRQSLGQGLEFLIYFQGNSAPDKSGLPSDRFSAERTGGSVSTLTIQRTQQEDSAVYLCASSLDGDDYTFGSGTRLTVV.

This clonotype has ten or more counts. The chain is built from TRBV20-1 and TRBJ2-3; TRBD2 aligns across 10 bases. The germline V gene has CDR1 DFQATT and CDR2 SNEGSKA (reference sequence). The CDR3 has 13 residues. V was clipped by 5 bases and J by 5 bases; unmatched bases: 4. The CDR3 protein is CSASLAGVDTQYF. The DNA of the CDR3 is TGCAGTGCTTCCCTAGCGGGAGTAGATACGCAGTATTTT.

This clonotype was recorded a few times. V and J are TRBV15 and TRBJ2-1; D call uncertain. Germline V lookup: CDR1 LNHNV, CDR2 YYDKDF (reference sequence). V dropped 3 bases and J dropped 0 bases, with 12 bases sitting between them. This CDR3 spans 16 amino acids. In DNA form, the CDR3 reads TGTGCCACCAGCAGCACCGGGCGGAGCTCCTACAATGAGCAGTTCTTC. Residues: CATSSTGRSSYNEQFF.

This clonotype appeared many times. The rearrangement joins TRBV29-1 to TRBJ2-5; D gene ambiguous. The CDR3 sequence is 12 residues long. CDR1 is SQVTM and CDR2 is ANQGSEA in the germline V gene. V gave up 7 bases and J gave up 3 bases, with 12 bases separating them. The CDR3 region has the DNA TGCAGCGCCCGCCGATTTAAAGAGACCCAGTACTTC. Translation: CSARRFKETQYF.

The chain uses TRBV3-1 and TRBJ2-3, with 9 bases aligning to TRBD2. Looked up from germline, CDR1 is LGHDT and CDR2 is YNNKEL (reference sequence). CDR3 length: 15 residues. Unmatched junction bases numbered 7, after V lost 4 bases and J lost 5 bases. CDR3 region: CASSPLAGGGDTQYF. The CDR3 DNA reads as TGTGCCAGCAGCCCCCTCGCGGGAGGGGGAGATACGCAGTATTTT.

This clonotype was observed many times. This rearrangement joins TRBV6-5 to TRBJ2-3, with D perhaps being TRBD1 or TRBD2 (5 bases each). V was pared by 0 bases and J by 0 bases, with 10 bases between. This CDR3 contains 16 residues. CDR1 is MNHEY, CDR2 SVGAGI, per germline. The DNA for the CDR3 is TGTGCCAGCAGTTACTCTTGGGGACGGAGCACAGATACGCAGTATTTT. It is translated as CASSYSWGRSTDTQYF.

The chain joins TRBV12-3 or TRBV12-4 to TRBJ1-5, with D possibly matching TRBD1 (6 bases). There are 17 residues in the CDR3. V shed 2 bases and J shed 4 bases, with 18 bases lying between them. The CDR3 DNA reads TGTGCCAGCAGTTTAAGGGGGGGGTGGGGGGCAAATCAGCCCCAGCATTTT. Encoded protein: CASSLRGGWGANQPQHF.

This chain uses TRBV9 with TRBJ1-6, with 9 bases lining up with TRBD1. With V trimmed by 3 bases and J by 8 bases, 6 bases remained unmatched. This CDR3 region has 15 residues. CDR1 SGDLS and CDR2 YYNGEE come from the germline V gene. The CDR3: CASSDRTGEDSPLHF. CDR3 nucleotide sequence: TGTGCCAGCAGCGACCGGACAGGGGAGGATTCACCCCTCCACTTT.

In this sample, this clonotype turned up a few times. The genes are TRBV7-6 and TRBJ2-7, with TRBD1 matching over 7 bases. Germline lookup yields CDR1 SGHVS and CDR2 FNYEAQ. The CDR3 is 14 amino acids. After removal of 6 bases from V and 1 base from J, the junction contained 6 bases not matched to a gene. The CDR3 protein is CASRRDSYSYEQYF. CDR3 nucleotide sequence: TGTGCCAGCAGACGGGACAGCTATTCCTACGAGCAGTACTTC.

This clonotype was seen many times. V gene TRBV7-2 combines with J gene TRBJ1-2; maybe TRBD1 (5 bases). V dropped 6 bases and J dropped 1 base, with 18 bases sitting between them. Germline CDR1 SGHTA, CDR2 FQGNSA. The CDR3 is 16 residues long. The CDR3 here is CASRQGQTVDNYGYTF. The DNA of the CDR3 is TGTGCCAGCAGGCAGGGTCAGACGGTAGATAACTATGGCTACACCTTC.

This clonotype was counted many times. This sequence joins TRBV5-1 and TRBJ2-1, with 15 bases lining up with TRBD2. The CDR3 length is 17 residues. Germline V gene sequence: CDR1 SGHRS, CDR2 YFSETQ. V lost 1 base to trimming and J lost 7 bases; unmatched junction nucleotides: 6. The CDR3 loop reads CASSLMGLAGGWNEQFF. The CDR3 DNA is TGCGCCAGCAGCTTGATGGGACTAGCGGGAGGTTGGAATGAGCAGTTCTTC.

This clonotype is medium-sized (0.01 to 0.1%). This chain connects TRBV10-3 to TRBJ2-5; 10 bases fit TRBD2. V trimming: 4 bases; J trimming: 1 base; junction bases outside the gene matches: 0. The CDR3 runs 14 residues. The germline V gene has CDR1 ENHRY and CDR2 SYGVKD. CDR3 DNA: TGTGCCATCAGTGGGACTAGCGGCCAAGAGACCCAGTACTTC. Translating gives CAISGTSGQETQYF.

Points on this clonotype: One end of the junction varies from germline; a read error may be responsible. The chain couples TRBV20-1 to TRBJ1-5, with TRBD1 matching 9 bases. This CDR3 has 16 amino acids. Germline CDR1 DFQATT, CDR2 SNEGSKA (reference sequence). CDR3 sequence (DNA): TGCAGTGCTACCCGACAGGGGGGGAGAGGGGATCACCCCCAGCATTTT. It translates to CSATRQGGRGDHPQHF.

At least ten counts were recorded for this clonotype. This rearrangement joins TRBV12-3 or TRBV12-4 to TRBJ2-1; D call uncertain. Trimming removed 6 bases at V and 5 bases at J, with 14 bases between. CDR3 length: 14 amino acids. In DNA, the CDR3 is TGTGCCAGCAGCCGTCCCATACTAAACAATGAGCAGTTCTTC. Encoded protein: CASSRPILNNEQFF.

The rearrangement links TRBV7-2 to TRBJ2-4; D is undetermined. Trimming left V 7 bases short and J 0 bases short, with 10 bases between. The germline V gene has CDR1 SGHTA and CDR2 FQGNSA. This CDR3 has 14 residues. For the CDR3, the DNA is TGTGCCAGCACCTTTTCCCTAGCCAAAAACATTCAGTACTTC. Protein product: CASTFSLAKNIQYF.

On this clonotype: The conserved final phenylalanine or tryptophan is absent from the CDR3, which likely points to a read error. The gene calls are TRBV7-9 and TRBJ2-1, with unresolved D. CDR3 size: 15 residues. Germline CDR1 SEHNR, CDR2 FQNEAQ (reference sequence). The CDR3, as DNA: TGTGCCAGCAGCCCTCCCAGGATCTCCAACAATGAGCAGTTCGTC. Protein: CASSPPRISNNEQFV.

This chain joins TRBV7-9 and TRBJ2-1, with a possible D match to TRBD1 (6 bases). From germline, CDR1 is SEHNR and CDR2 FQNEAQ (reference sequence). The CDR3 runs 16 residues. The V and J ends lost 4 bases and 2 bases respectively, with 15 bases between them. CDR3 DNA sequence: TGTGCCAGCAGCTACCGGGACACCCGTACCTACAATGAGCAGTTCTTC. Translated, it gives CASSYRDTRTYNEQFF. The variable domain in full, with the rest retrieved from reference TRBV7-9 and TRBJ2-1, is DTGVSQNPRHKITKRGQNVTFRCDPISEHNRLYWYRQTLGQGPEFLTYFQNEAQLEKSRLLSDRFSAERPKGSFSTLEIQRTEQGDSAMYLCASSYRDTRTYNEQFFGPGTRLTVL.

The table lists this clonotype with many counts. CDR3: CASSDARVGFYGYTF. The CDR3 nucleotides read TGTGCCAGCAGTGATGCGAGAGTAGGGTTCTATGGCTACACCTTC. The V gene is TRBV6-1, the J gene TRBJ1-2; D unclear. The ends were cut back, 3 bases at V and 4 bases at J, with 15 bases in the middle. The CDR3 runs to 15 residues. The germline V gene has CDR1 MNHNS and CDR2 SASEGT.

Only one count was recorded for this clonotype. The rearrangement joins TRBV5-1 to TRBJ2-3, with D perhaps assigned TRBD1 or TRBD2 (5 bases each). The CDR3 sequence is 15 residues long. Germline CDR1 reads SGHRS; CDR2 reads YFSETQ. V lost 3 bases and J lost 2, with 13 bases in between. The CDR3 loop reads CASSSRWGNTDTQYF. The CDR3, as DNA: TGCGCCAGCAGCTCTAGGTGGGGGAACACAGATACGCAGTATTTT.

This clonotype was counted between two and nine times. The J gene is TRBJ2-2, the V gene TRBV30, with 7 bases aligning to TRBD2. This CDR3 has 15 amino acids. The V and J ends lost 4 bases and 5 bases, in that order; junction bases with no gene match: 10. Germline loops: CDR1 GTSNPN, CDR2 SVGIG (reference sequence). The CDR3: CAWIASGTPTGELFF. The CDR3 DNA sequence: TGTGCCTGGATCGCCAGCGGGACTCCGACCGGGGAGCTGTTTTTT.

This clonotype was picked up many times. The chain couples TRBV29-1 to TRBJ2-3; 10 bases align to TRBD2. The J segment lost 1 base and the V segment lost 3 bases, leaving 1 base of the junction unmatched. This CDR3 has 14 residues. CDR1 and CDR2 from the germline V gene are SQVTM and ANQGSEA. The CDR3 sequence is CSVDGTSGTDTQYF. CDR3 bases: TGCAGCGTTGACGGGACTAGCGGCACAGATACGCAGTATTTT.